One and the same sample provided the 2 T cell receptor beta chains below, sequenced in a study of blood T cell repertoires in COVID-19 (dated by TCRdb to 2019 to 2021). Library prep was done by the immunoSEQ multiplex PCR assay. TCRdb provides this immuneACCESS table in a form limited to in-frame rearrangements. Some clones are lacking; in checked studies, under half of them reflect an unresolved V gene, and why the rest are absent is not known. In all, the sample holds approximately 390,000 clones, and 90% of those were seen once. Approximately 6.2% of the sample is taken by the ten largest. The sequenced material came from peripheral blood. The receptors were gathered from a man between 18 and 35 years old with active or convalescent COVID-19.

V is TRBV12-3 or TRBV12-4 and J is TRBJ1-2; D not certain. The V end was cut by 2 bases, the J end by 8 bases, with 12 bases between. The CDR3 has 13 residues. DNA for the CDR3: TGTGCCAGCAGTTTAAGTCCCTGGGAGGGCTACACCTTC. Its protein product is CASSLSPWEGYTF.

The V gene is TRBV28, the J gene TRBJ2-2, with D unclear. V dropped 5 bases and J dropped 9 bases, with 7 bases sitting between them. This CDR3 has 11 amino acids. Germline V CDR1 and CDR2: MDHEN, SYDVKM. The CDR3 here is CASSLRRELFF. As DNA, the CDR3 is TGTGCCAGCAGTCTCCGTCGGGAGCTGTTTTTT.